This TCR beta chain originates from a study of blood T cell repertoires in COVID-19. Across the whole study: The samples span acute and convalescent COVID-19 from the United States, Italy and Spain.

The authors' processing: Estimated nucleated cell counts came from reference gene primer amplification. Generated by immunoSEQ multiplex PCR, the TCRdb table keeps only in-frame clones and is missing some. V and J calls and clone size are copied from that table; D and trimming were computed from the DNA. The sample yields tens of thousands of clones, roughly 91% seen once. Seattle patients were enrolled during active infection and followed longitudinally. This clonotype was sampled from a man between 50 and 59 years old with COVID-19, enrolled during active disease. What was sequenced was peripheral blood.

CDR3 coding DNA: TGTGCCAGCAGCGTAGGGGGACAGGGGGCGATTGAGCAGTTCTTC. Translating it yields CASSVGGQGAIEQFF. This chain joins TRBV7-2 and TRBJ2-1; TRBD1 matches at 12 bases. Germline V gene data show CDR1 as SGHTA and CDR2 as FQGNSA. This CDR3 region has 15 residues. J gave up 9 bases and V 5 bases, and 8 bases lay outside the gene matches.